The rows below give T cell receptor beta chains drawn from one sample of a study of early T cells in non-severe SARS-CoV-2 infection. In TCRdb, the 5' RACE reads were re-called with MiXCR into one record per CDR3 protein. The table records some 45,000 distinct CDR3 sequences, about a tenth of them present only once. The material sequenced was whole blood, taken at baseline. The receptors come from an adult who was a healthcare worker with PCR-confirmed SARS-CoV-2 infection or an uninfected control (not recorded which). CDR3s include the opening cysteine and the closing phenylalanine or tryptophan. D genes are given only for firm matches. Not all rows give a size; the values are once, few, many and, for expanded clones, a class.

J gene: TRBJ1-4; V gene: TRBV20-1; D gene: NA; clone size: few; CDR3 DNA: TGCAGTGCTAGAGAGTCCGGTTTGAGGGAAAAACTGTTTTTT; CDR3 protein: CSARESGLREKLFF
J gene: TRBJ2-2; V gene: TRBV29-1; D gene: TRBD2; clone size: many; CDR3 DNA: TGCAGCGTTAAGCGGGGGGTCCGTGAGGGGGAGCTGTTTTTT; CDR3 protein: CSVKRGVREGELFF
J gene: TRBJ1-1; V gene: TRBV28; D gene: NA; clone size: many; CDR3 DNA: TGTGCCAGCAGGGCCGTGGGGACGATGAACACTGAAGCTTTCTTT; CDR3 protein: CASRAVGTMNTEAFF
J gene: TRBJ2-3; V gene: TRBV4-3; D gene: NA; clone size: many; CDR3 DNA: TGCGCCAGCAGCCAAGACGCATCTCGGTCCCGACAGGATACGCAGTATTTT; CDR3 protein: CASSQDASRSRQDTQYF
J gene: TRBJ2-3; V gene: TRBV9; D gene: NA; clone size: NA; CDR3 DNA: TGTGCCAGCAGCGCAGGGAGGGGGCTACAAAGCACAGATACGCGGTATTTT; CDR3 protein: CASSAGRGLQSTDTRYF
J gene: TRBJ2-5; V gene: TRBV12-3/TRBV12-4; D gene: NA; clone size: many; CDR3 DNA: TGTGCCAGCACAGACGAGACCCAGTACTTC; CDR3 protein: CASTDETQYF
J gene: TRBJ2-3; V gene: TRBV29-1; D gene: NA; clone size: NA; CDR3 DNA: TGCAGCGTTAAATCCGGGACAAAGTACACAGATACGCAGTATTTT; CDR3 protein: CSVKSGTKYTDTQYF
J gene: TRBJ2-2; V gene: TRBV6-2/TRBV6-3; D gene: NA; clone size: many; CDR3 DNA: TGTGCCAGCAGTTCCAGCCCGGACTCTCGAGGGGAGCTGTTTTTT; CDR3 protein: CASSSSPDSRGELFF
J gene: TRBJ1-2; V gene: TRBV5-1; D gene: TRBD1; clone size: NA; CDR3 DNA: TGCGCCAGCAGCTATACAGGGGACTATGGCTACACCTTC; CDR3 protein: CASSYTGDYGYTF
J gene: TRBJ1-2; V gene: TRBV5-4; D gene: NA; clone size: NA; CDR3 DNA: TGTGCCAGCAGCTTGCGGGCAGGGACGGGTGGCTACACCTTC; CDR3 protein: CASSLRAGTGGYTF
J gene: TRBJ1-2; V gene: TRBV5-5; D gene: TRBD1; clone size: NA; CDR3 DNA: TGTGCCAGCAGTTCGAATCCCGGGACAGCCTTCTATGGCTACACCTTC; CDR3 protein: CASSSNPGTAFYGYTF
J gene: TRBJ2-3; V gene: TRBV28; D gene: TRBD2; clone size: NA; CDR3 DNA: TGTGCCAGCAGCCCGGGACTAGCGGGACGATATACGCAGTATTTT; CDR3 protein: CASSPGLAGRYTQYF
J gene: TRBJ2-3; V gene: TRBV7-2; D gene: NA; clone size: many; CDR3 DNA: TGTGCCAGCAGCCGCGGAGCTCAGGTCACAGATACGCAGTATTTT; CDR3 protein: CASSRGAQVTDTQYF
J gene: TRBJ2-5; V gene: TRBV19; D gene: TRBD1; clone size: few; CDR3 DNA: TGTGCCAGTACCGACAGGGGGTCAGAGACCCAGTACTTC; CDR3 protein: CASTDRGSETQYF
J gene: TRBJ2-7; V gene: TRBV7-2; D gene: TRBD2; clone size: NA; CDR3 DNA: TGTGCCAGCAGTAAAACTAGCGGGGGGGGTCCCCTCGGCGAGCAGTACTTC; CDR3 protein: CASSKTSGGGPLGEQYF
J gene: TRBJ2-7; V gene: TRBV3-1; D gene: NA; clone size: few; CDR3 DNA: TGTGCCAGCAGCCGTTACCGTTACGAGCAGTACTTC; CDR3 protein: CASSRYRYEQYF
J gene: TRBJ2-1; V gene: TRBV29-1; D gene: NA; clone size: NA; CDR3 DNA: TGCAGCGTTGAAGGGCAACAGGCTTCAACTGAGCAGTTCTTC; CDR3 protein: CSVEGQQASTEQFF
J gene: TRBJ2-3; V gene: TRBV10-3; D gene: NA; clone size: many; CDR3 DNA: TGTGCCATCAGTGAAGTAAGCGGACTCACAGATACGCAGTATTTT; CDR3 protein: CAISEVSGLTDTQYF
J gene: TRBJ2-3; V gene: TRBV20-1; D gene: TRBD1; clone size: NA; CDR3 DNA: TGCAGTGCTAGAGGGGGGACAGCTACAGATACGCAGTATTTT; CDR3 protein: CSARGGTATDTQYF
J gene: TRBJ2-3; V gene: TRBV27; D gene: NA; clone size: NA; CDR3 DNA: TGTGCCAGCAGTTTCTTTGGAGATACGCAGTATTTT; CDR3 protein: CASSFFGDTQYF
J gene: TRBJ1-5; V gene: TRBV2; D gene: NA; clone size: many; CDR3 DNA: TGTGCCAGCAGTGACAGGCTTCATAGCAATCAGCCCCAGCATTTT; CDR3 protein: CASSDRLHSNQPQHF
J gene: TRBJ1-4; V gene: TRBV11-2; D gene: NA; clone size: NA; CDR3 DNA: TGTGCCAGCAGCGTAGGAGTTGCAACTAATGAAAAACTGTTTTTT; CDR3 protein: CASSVGVATNEKLFF
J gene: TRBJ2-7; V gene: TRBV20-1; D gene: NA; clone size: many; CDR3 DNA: TGCAGTGCTGATCTATGGGCCAGCCTTCCCCACGAGCAGTACTTC; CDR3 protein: CSADLWASLPHEQYF
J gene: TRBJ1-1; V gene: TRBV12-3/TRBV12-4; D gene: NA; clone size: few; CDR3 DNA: TGTGCCAGCAGCCGGACGGTCGACGAAGCTTTCTTT; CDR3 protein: CASSRTVDEAFF
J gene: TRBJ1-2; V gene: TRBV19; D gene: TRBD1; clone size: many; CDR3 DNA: TGTGCCAGTAGTACCAAACAGGGGGCTGGCGGCTACACCTTC; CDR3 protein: CASSTKQGAGGYTF
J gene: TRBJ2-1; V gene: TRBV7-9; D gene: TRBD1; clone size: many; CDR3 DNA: TGTGCCAGCAGCTTAGGGAGACAGGGCGGGTCCTACAATGAGCAGTTCTTC; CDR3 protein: CASSLGRQGGSYNEQFF
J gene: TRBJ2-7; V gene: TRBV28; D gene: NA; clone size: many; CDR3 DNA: TGTGCCAGCAGTTTTAAGGAGACAGCGTTAAAGTACGAGCAGTACTTC; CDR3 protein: CASSFKETALKYEQYF
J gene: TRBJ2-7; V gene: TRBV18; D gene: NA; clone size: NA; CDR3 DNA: TGTGCCAGCTCACCGCGGGACATCTTGAGCTTC; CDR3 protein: CASSPRDILSF
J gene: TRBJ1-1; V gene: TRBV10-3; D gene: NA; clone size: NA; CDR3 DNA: TGTGCCATCCACGACGCCTGGTGGACTGAAGCTTTCTTT; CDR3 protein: CAIHDAWWTEAFF
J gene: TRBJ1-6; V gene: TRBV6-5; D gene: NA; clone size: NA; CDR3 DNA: TGTGCCAGCAGGAAGACGACAGTCTCCTATAATTCACCCCTCCACTTT; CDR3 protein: CASRKTTVSYNSPLHF
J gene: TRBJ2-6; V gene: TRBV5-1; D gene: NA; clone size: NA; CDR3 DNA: TGCGCCAGCAGCTTCGAGGGCAGCTCTGGGGCCAACGTCCTGACTTTC; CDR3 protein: CASSFEGSSGANVLTF
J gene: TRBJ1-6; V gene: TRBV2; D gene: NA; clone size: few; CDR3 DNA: TGTGCCAGCAGTGAAGTTGGGCCGAATTCACCCCTCCACTTT; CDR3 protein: CASSEVGPNSPLHF
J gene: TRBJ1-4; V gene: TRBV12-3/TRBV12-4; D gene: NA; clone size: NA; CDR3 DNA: TGTGCCAGCAGTCCCAGGAGTGGCGAAAAACTGTTTTTT; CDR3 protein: CASSPRSGEKLFF
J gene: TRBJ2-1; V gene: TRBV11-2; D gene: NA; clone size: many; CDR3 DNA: TGTGCCAGCAGCCGCACCCGGGGGAACGGGAACAATGAGCAGTTCTTC; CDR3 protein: CASSRTRGNGNNEQFF
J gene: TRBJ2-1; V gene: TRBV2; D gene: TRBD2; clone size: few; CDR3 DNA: TGTGTCAGCAGTGCGAACGGGAGGGCCGTCAATGAGCAGTTCTTC; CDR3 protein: CVSSANGRAVNEQFF
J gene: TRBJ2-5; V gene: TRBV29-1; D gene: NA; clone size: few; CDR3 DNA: TGCAGCGTTGAAGGACTTCAAGAGACCCAGTACTTC; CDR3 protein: CSVEGLQETQYF
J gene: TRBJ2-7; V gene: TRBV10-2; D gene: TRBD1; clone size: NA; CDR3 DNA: TGCGCCAGCAGCGATACAGGGGTTCTACCCTACGAGCAGTACTTC; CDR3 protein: CASSDTGVLPYEQYF
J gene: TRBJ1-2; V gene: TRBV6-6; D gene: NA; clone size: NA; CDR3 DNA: TGTGCCAGCAGTTCCAACGACAGGCAACGGGGCTACACCTTC; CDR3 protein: CASSSNDRQRGYTF
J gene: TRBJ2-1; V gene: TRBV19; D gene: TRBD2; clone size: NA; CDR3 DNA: TGTGCCAGTAGTATAGGGAGCGGGAGTCTCTACAATGAGCAGTTCTTC; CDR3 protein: CASSIGSGSLYNEQFF
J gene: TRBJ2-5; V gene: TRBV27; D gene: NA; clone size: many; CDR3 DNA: TGTGCCAGCAGCCACCGTGAGGAGACCCAGTACTTC; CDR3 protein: CASSHREETQYF
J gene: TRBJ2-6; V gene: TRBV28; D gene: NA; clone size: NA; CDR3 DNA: TGTGCCAGCAGTTTATTTATTTTAGGGTCCTCTGGGGCCAACGTCCTGACTTTC; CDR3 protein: CASSLFILGSSGANVLTF
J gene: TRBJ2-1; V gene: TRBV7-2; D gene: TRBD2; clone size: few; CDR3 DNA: TGTGCCAGCAGCCCAGGGTGGGAGGGGTACAATGAGCAGTTCTTC; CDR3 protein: CASSPGWEGYNEQFF
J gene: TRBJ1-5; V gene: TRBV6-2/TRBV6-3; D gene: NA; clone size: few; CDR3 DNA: TGTGCCAGCAGTTATGGGGCTAGCAATCAGCCCCAGCATTTT; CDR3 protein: CASSYGASNQPQHF
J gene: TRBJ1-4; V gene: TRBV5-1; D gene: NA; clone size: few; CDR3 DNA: TGCGCCAGCAGAACCGGGACAAGTTATAATGAAAAACTGTTTTTT; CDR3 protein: CASRTGTSYNEKLFF
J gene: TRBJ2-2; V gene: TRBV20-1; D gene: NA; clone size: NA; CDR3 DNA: TGCAGTGCTAGAAGATTCGGGGGGCCAATTGGGGAGCTGTTTTTT; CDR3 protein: CSARRFGGPIGELFF